Presented here are 18 T cell receptor beta chains from one specimen sequenced in a study of control samples from healthy donors and cancer patients. Sequencing was performed with immunoSEQ multiplex PCR; in TCRdb, only in-frame clones are kept and a portion is missing. Of under 200,000 clones listed, approximately 96% are singletons. Sequences were obtained from blood. The receptors were sampled from a middle-aged woman in good health.

The J gene is TRBJ1-1, the V gene TRBV12-3 or TRBV12-4, with D uncertain. The CDR3 sequence is 12 residues long. The V end lost 5 bases, the J end lost 3 bases, and 7 bases lay between the germline ends. The CDR3 DNA reads as TGTGCCAGCAGTCACCGGGACACTGAAGCTTTCTTT. This codes for CASSHRDTEAFF.

The chain joins TRBV7-6 to TRBJ1-5, with TRBD1 identical over 10 bases. V trimming: 4 bases; J trimming: 7 bases; junction bases outside the gene matches: 13. The CDR3 runs 17 residues. The V gene's germline CDR1 is SGHVS and CDR2 FNYEAQ. CDR3 in amino acids: CASSSWDRGAGWQPQHF. The CDR3 DNA sequence: TGTGCCAGCAGCTCCTGGGACAGGGGCGCAGGGTGGCAGCCCCAGCATTTT.

V gene TRBV7-9 combines with J gene TRBJ1-2; D is uncertain. This CDR3 has 14 residues. Trimming took off 8 bases at V and 3 bases at J, with 16 bases between the two ends. The V gene's germline CDR1 is SEHNR and CDR2 FQNEAQ (reference sequence). The CDR3 sequence: CASFLGGAHYGYTF. The DNA of the CDR3 is TGTGCCAGCTTTTTGGGAGGCGCGCACTATGGCTACACCTTC. The full variable domain, with the rest looked up from reference TRBV7-9 and TRBJ1-2, is DTGVSQNPRHKITKRGQNVTFRCDPISEHNRLYWYRQTLGQGPEFLTYFQNEAQLEKSRLLSDRFSAERPKGSFSTLEIQRTEQGDSAMYLCASFLGGAHYGYTFGSGTRLTVV.

The rearrangement links TRBV5-8 to TRBJ2-4; 10 bases line up with TRBD1. CDR3 length: 15 amino acids. V lost 4 bases to trimming and J lost 2 bases; unmatched junction nucleotides: 3. Looked up from germline, CDR1 is SGHTS and CDR2 is YDEGEE. The CDR3 nucleotides read TGTGCCAGCAGCCCCGACAGGGGGCCCAAAAACATTCAGTACTTC. Translation gives CASSPDRGPKNIQYF.

This sequence joins TRBV19 and TRBJ2-7, with D possibly being TRBD1 or TRBD2 (5 bases each). V lost 5 bases, J lost 2 bases, and 13 bases lay in between. Germline CDR1 LNHDA, CDR2 SQIVND (reference sequence). This CDR3 contains 14 residues. CDR3 residues: CASSPWDGTYEQYF. CDR3 DNA: TGTGCCAGTAGTCCCTGGGACGGGACCTACGAGCAGTACTTC.

The chain is built from TRBV6-5 and TRBJ1-2; D gene unclear. Trimming pared 6 bases from V and 2 bases from J, leaving 10 bases between. The CDR3 runs 13 residues. The germline gives CDR1 MNHEY, CDR2 SVGAGI. The CDR3 DNA follows: TGTGCCAGCAGCATGACCGTAAACTATGGCTACACCTTC. It codes for CASSMTVNYGYTF.

This sequence joins TRBV5-1 and TRBJ2-1, with D perhaps assigned TRBD1 or TRBD2 (5 bases each). With 4 bases removed from V and 0 bases from J, the gap between germline ends came to 14 bases. The CDR3 consists of 16 residues. The V gene's germline CDR1 is SGHRS and CDR2 YFSETQ. CDR3 sequence reads: CASSPGVGDSYNEQFF. Here the CDR3 DNA reads TGCGCCAGCAGCCCCGGGGTGGGGGACTCCTACAATGAGCAGTTCTTC.

Note on this clone: Other DNA sequences from this sample encode an identical CDR3 as well. The genes are TRBV4-1 and TRBJ2-5, with D maybe TRBD2 (5 bases). CDR3 size: 13 residues. Trimming stripped 4 bases from V and 2 bases from J, with 8 bases between. Per germline, CDR1 MGHRA and CDR2 YSYEKL. In DNA, the CDR3 is TGCGCCAGCAGCCCCGGAGGACAAGAGACCCAGTACTTC. Translation gives CASSPGGQETQYF.

This chain uses TRBV10-3 with TRBJ1-4, with D maybe TRBD1 (6 bases). Trimming shortened V by 4 bases and J by 7 bases, and 13 bases separated the two germline ends. CDR3 length equals 14 residues. Germline CDR1 reads ENHRY; CDR2 reads SYGVKD. The CDR3 here is CAISGGAVGEKLFF. CDR3 coding DNA: TGTGCCATCAGTGGGGGGGCGGTCGGTGAAAAACTGTTTTTT.

The rearrangement joins TRBV11-2 to TRBJ2-1; D gene ambiguous. The CDR3 is 13 amino acids. The germline V gene encodes CDR1 SGHAT and CDR2 FQNNGV. V was shortened by 3 bases and J by 6 bases, with 9 bases between the two germline ends. The CDR3 DNA follows: TGTGCCAGCAGCTTGAAGGCAGGCAATGAGCAGTTCTTC. Translated: CASSLKAGNEQFF.

The rearrangement joins TRBV5-3 to TRBJ1-2; the D gene is possibly TRBD1 (6 bases). TRBV5-3 is an open reading frame whose function is uncertain. CDR3 length: 14 amino acids. Trimming pared 8 bases from V and 1 base from J, leaving 15 bases between. The CDR3 loop reads CARPRTENNYGYTF. The CDR3 DNA reads as TGTGCCAGGCCCCGGACAGAAAATAACTATGGCTACACCTTC.

The V gene is TRBV18, the J gene TRBJ1-6, with 7 bases fitting TRBD1. V lost 4 bases and J lost 7; bases outside the gene matches: 7. The CDR3 covers 15 residues. Germline V CDR1 and CDR2: KGHSH, LQKENI. The CDR3, as DNA: TGTGCCAGCTCACAGACAGGGAGGGCAAATTCACCCCTCCACTTT. Protein product: CASSQTGRANSPLHF.

The J gene is TRBJ2-7, the V gene TRBV27, with D perhaps matching TRBD1 or TRBD2 (5 bases each). In germline, CDR1 is MNHEY, CDR2 SMNVEV (reference sequence). The ends were cut back, 2 bases at V and 7 bases at J, with 12 bases in the middle. This CDR3 spans 13 amino acids. The CDR3 here is CASSLTGTGEQYF. DNA of the CDR3: TGTGCCAGCAGTTTAACCGGGACGGGGGAGCAGTACTTC.

The V gene is TRBV12-5, the J gene TRBJ2-3; D unresolved. The germline gives CDR1 LGHNT, CDR2 FRNRAP. CDR3 size: 13 residues. With 2 bases removed from V and 5 bases from J, the gap between germline ends came to 8 bases. The CDR3 DNA reads TGTGCTAGTGGTTTGATGAGAGGAGATACGCAGTATTTT. This translates into CASGLMRGDTQYF.

A single count supports this clone. The chain joins TRBV7-2 to TRBJ1-3; D call uncertain. Trimming removed 1 base from V and 0 bases from J, with 13 bases in between. The germline V gene has CDR1 SGHTA and CDR2 FQGNSA. This CDR3 has 17 amino acids. The CDR3 DNA is TGTGCCAGCAGCTTAGACCCGCCACAGAGCTCTGGAAACACCATATATTTT. This sequence encodes CASSLDPPQSSGNTIYF.

The chain joins TRBV6-6 to TRBJ2-7; TRBD1 agrees at 7 bases. Germline trimming cut 4 bases from V and 4 bases from J; bases unmatched to any gene: 7. There are 14 residues in the CDR3. The V gene's germline CDR1 is MNHNY and CDR2 SVGAGI (reference sequence). CDR3 protein: CASSFGTARYEQYF. The CDR3 nucleotides are TGTGCCAGCAGTTTCGGGACAGCTAGGTACGAGCAGTACTTC.

V is TRBV5-4 and J is TRBJ2-2; 11 bases line up with TRBD1. V was clipped by 3 bases and J by 4 bases; unmatched bases: 2. The CDR3 contains 15 residues. CDR1 is SGHNT, CDR2 YYREEE, per germline (reference sequence). The CDR3 nucleotides read TGTGCCAGCAGCTCCGGGACAGGGGGCACCGGGGAGCTGTTTTTT. Translating it yields CASSSGTGGTGELFF.

This clone has more than one count but fewer than ten. The sample carries other DNA sequences with the same CDR3. The rearrangement links TRBV13 to TRBJ1-5; D possibly corresponds to TRBD1 (6 bases). Germline values: CDR1 PRHDT, CDR2 FYEKMQ (reference sequence). Trimming cost V 2 bases and J 1 base, with 9 bases left between them. CDR3 length: 15 amino acids. The CDR3, as DNA: TGTGCCAGCAGCTTAAGGGGGGGGAGCAATCAGCCCCAGCATTTT. Protein product: CASSLRGGSNQPQHF.